These T cell receptor beta chains were read from a single sample in a study of cytomegalovirus exposure and HLA in healthy donors. Using immunoSEQ multiplex PCR, the repertoire was profiled, and TCRdb retains in-frame clones only, with some absent. The data hold some 110,000 clones, with 50% to 70% observed a single time. Material: PBMCs. All receptors derive from a woman in her forties in good health and CMV-seropositive. Both conserved end residues are part of each CDR3. A D gene is named only where the DNA matches it firmly. The listing skips clone size in some rows; elsewhere it reads once, few, many or a size class.

d_gene	v_gene	abundance	j_gene	CDR3nt	CDR3aa
.	TRBV14	.	TRBJ2-1	TGTGCCAGCAGCCCAACTAGCAATGAGCAGTTCTTC	CASSPTSNEQFF
.	TRBV4-1	few	TRBJ1-6	TGCGCCAGCAGCCACGTTCAGACGGGTAATTCACCCCTCCACTTT	CASSHVQTGNSPLHF
.	TRBV6-5	once	TRBJ2-1	TGTGCCAGCAGTACGACTTGGAATGAGCAGTTCTTC	CASSTTWNEQFF
.	TRBV18	.	TRBJ1-5	TGTGCCAGCTCACCCGACAGAAATCAGCCCCAGCATTTT	CASSPDRNQPQHF
TRBD2	TRBV11-2	few	TRBJ2-3	TGTGCCAGCAGCTTAGGGCTAGCGGGGAGGACTAGCACAGATACGCAGTATTTT	CASSLGLAGRTSTDTQYF
.	TRBV30	.	TRBJ2-7	TGTGCCTGGAGTGTATCGGAGCAGTACTTC	CAWSVSEQYF
TRBD1	TRBV6-5	.	TRBJ2-5	TGTGCCAGCAGTTCCCAGACAGGGGGTGGGGAGACCCAGTACTTC	CASSSQTGGGETQYF
.	TRBV27	.	TRBJ1-6	TGTGCCAGCAGTGCACTACAGGGTTGGGGTAATTCACCCCTCCACTTT	CASSALQGWGNSPLHF
.	TRBV7-3	few	TRBJ2-3	TGTGCCAGCAGCTTCCGGGGGAGCACAGATACGCAGTATTTT	CASSFRGSTDTQYF
TRBD2	TRBV6-5	.	TRBJ2-7	TGTGCCAGCAGAAGACTAGCGGGAGGCTACGAGCAGTACTTC	CASRRLAGGYEQYF